These 14 T cell receptor beta chains originate from one sample sequenced in a study of shared clonotypes between healthy human individuals. This table comes from immunoSEQ multiplex PCR, and its TCRdb copy is limited to in-frame clones, with some not included. The table shows fewer than 3 million clones, with roughly 90% occurring only once. The sample comprised naive CD4+ T cells from PBMCs. This sample's subset: CD45RA+ positively selected. These receptors all come from a man in his late teens or twenties in good health. Some clones in this sample may be carry-over from other donors' samples.

Only one count was recorded for this clone. The same CDR3 arises from other DNA sequences in this sample as well. The chain joins TRBV10-3 to TRBJ2-7, with no clear D. V was shortened by 3 bases and J by 4 bases, with 7 bases between the two germline ends. This CDR3 has 12 residues. CDR1 is ENHRY and CDR2 is SYGVKD in the germline V gene. CDR3: CAISESPYEQYF. CDR3 nucleotides: TGTGCCATCAGTGAATCCCCGTACGAGCAGTACTTC.

The chain couples TRBV18 to TRBJ2-5; 10 positions match TRBD1. The ends lost 3 bases at V and 5 bases at J; junction bases unmatched: 3. The CDR3 loop spans 14 amino acids. Looked up from germline, CDR1 is KGHSH and CDR2 is LQKENI. The CDR3 DNA reads TGTGCCAGCTCACCGACAGGGGGCTGGGAGACCCAGTACTTC. This gives the protein CASSPTGGWETQYF.

The sample holds a few counts of this clone. The chain joins TRBV19 to TRBJ1-1; no firm D call. The CDR3 contains 14 residues. Deletions cut 7 bases from V and 0 bases from J, with 12 bases between. CDR1 and CDR2 (germline): LNHDA, SQIVND (reference sequence). The CDR3 reads CASKIGPVNTEAFF. As DNA, the CDR3 is TGTGCCAGTAAAATCGGGCCTGTGAACACTGAAGCTTTCTTT.

The chain combines TRBV5-6 with TRBJ2-7; D not resolved. The CDR3 runs 16 residues. Trimming took 1 base from V and 1 from J, leaving 15 bases between them. The germline gives CDR1 SGHDT, CDR2 YYEEEE. The CDR3 reads CASSLMRSTRSYEQYF. In DNA, the CDR3 is TGTGCCAGCAGCTTGATGCGGTCTACCCGATCCTACGAGCAGTACTTC.

This clone was counted a single time. V is TRBV11-2 and J is TRBJ2-1; TRBD2 matches 10 bases. CDR1 and CDR2 (germline): SGHAT, FQNNGV. The CDR3 extends over 17 amino acids. J gave up 8 bases and V 4 bases, and 14 bases lay outside the gene matches. CDR3 DNA: TGTGCCAGCAGCTCCTGGACTAGCGGTGGGGGGGTCGATGAGCAGTTCTTC. Translation gives CASSSWTSGGGVDEQFF.

V gene TRBV19 combines with J gene TRBJ1-1, with D tentatively TRBD1 (5 bases). CDR1 and CDR2 from the germline V gene are LNHDA and SQIVND (reference sequence). The ends were cut back, 3 bases at V and 3 bases at J, with 14 bases in the middle. The CDR3 loop spans 15 amino acids. The CDR3 DNA reads as TGTGCCAGTAGTATTAGGAAGGGGATGCACACTGAAGCTTTCTTT. It translates to CASSIRKGMHTEAFF.

CDR3 amino acids: CAWNPGQALNEQFF. CDR3 sequence (DNA): TGTGCCTGGAACCCGGGACAGGCCCTCAATGAGCAGTTCTTC. The chain links TRBV30 to TRBJ2-1; 8 bases are shared with TRBD1. This CDR3 has 14 amino acids. CDR1 GTSNPN and CDR2 SVGIG come from the germline V gene (reference sequence). V lost 4 bases, J lost 6 bases, and 8 bases stayed unmatched.

This chain links TRBV18 with TRBJ1-3, with D unresolved. The CDR3 runs to 14 residues. The germline V and J ends were trimmed by 5 bases and 0 bases, with 8 bases remaining between them. Per the germline V gene, CDR1 is KGHSH and CDR2 is LQKENI. The CDR3 bases are TGTGCCAGCTCAACAAGTAGCTCTGGAAACACCATATATTTT. Its protein product is CASSTSSSGNTIYF.

The chain has TRBV5-4 and TRBJ2-1; D remains unclear. The V end was cut by 3 bases, the J end by 10 bases, with 8 bases between. Germline V gene lookup returns CDR1 SGHNT and CDR2 YYREEE (reference sequence). The CDR3 covers 11 residues. CDR3 protein: CASSSGVEQFF. The CDR3 region has the DNA TGTGCCAGCAGCTCAGGAGTGGAGCAGTTCTTC.

The chain links TRBV10-2 to TRBJ2-3; 12 bases align to TRBD2. CDR1 WSHSY and CDR2 SAAADI come from the germline V gene. The CDR3 loop spans 16 amino acids. After removal of 0 bases from V and 6 bases from J, the junction contained 4 bases not matched to a gene. The CDR3 sequence is CASSESRLAGVDTQYF. The CDR3 DNA reads as TGCGCCAGCAGTGAGTCTCGACTAGCGGGAGTGGATACGCAGTATTTT.

DNA of the CDR3: TGTGCCAGCAGCTACTGGACAGGGCCTGGGGAGCAGTACTTC. Amino acid sequence: CASSYWTGPGEQYF. The chain is built from TRBV7-2 and TRBJ2-7; 8 nucleotides align to TRBD1. CDR1 and CDR2 (germline): SGHTA, FQGNSA. The CDR3 runs to 14 residues. V shed 4 bases and J 7 bases; nucleotides not matched to a gene: 9.

As for this clone: This same CDR3 is encoded by further DNA sequences in the sample. This chain links TRBV15 with TRBJ2-5; 8 bases match TRBD2. From germline, CDR1 is LNHNV and CDR2 YYDKDF (reference sequence). Trimming removed 3 bases from V and 4 bases from J; junction bases left unmatched: 4. There are 14 residues in the CDR3. CDR3 in amino acids: CATSSGTSGETQYF. The CDR3 DNA reads TGTGCCACCAGCAGCGGGACTAGTGGAGAGACCCAGTACTTC.

As regards this clone: In the same sample, other DNA sequences code for this CDR3. The chain joins TRBV5-1 to TRBJ2-5; TRBD1 matches 10 bases. The V gene's germline CDR1 is SGHRS and CDR2 YFSETQ. The CDR3 loop spans 14 amino acids. The V and J ends lost 4 bases and 4 bases, in that order; junction bases with no gene match: 4. The CDR3 DNA is TGCGCCAGCAGCCCGGACAGGGGGACAGAGACCCAGTACTTC. Translated, it gives CASSPDRGTETQYF.

The chain combines TRBV13 with TRBJ2-1, with TRBD2 as a possible D gene (6 bases). The CDR3 contains 13 residues. The V gene lost 4 bases and the J gene lost 12 bases, with 16 bases spanning the gap. Germline loops: CDR1 PRHDT, CDR2 FYEKMQ (reference sequence). The DNA of the CDR3 is TGTGCCAGCAGCTATGCACTCGTCGGGGGGCAGTTCTTC. Translating gives CASSYALVGGQFF.